The source of this T cell receptor (beta chain) is a study of T cells after yellow fever vaccination. Background on the study: Fractions containing few cells were prepared with SMART-Seq v4 Ultra Low Input. Broader study findings: Researchers report a weaker secondary response that nonetheless peaked faster, day 5 versus 15. Booster sampling recovered most clones from primary vaccination (around 96% CD4, approximately 88% CD8).

This clonotype has a handful of counts. Its antigen is unknown. TCR cDNA, made by 5'RACE template switching, carried an added universal primer site and UMIs. TCRdb itself ran the 5' RACE reads through MiXCR, one entry per CDR3 protein. The sample shows approximately 510,000 distinct CDR3 sequences, 21% of them seen only once. CDR3 length equals 12 residues. The V end was cut by 1 base, the J end by 10 bases, with 5 bases between. Looked up from germline, CDR1 is SNHLY and CDR2 is FYNNEI. The rearrangement joins TRBV2 to TRBJ1-6; no definite D call. Sequencing used PBMCs, obtained approximately 20 days after the first yellow fever vaccination. This sequence was found in a man younger than 35 who received the YFV17D yellow fever vaccine. CDR3 nucleotides: TGTGCCAGCAGTGAAGGTCGGTCACCCCTCCACTTT. Encoded protein: CASSEGRSPLHF.